This TCR beta chain was sequenced for a study of blood T cell repertoires in COVID-19. Here immunoSEQ multiplex PCR was the method, and the copy in TCRdb shows in-frame clones only, minus some. The table lists 650,000 to 800,000 clones, about 87% of them singletons. This clone was counted a few times. Germline CDR1 reads GTSNPN; CDR2 reads SVGIG (reference sequence). Trimming took 6 bases from V and 2 from J; bases not matched to a gene: 4. This CDR3 is built from 13 residues. The J gene is TRBJ1-3, the V gene TRBV30; TRBD1 matches at 7 bases. This clonotype originated in a woman aged 18-29 years with acute or convalescent COVID-19. Sequencing was done on a sample of peripheral blood. DNA for the CDR3: TGTGCCTGTACCGGGACAGCTGGAAACACCATATATTTT. Protein: CACTGTAGNTIYF.